This entry concerns a single T cell receptor beta chain. Its antigen is not known. This CDR3 has 15 amino acids. Germline V gene lookup returns CDR1 ENHRY and CDR2 SYGVKD. The V end lost 6 bases, the J end lost 4 bases, and 16 bases lay between the germline ends. ViraFEST used viral peptide pools to expand antigen-specific CD4+ T cells before sequencing. Following 10 days of culture, CD4+ T cells were isolated. This specimen belongs to a study of vaccination effects on CD4 cells after COVID-19. Study-wide points: Only a single clone (1 of 255 vaccine-induced clones in healthy vaccinees) cross-reacted with common cold coronaviruses. In the late period after vaccination, infection- and vaccine-induced clones contracted markedly. Relatively few convalescent patients took part in the study, which had no early post-infection timepoints.

Clones were sequenced by immunoSEQ multiplex PCR, and TCRdb holds only the in-frame ones, with some missing. The sample lists fewer than 65,000 clones, roughly 80% occurring once. The chain joins TRBV10-3 to TRBJ1-5, with a tentative D call TRBD1 (6 bases). The sequence came from a human donor who received a COVID-19 vaccine. The specimen comprised CD4+ T cells from PBMCs cultured with HCoV-229E spike peptides, sampled before COVID-19 vaccination. The CDR3 protein is CAISPLGGGNQPQHF. DNA of the CDR3: TGTGCCATCAGCCCCTTGGGAGGGGGGAATCAGCCCCAGCATTTT.